Here is one TCR beta chain with its context. TCRdb's table, derived via immunoSEQ multiplex PCR, lists solely in-frame clones and lacks some. The sample lists 80,000 to 100,000 clones; roughly 82% were seen once. The data are from a study of blood T cell repertoires in COVID-19. The CDR3 runs to 12 residues. Per the germline V gene, CDR1 is DFQATT and CDR2 is SNEGSKA (reference sequence). V was pared by 3 bases and J by 4 bases, with 1 base of the junction left unmatched. The chain joins TRBV20-1 to TRBJ2-3; 7 nucleotides align to TRBD1. Sequencing was carried out using peripheral blood. The TCR originated in a man aged 65 to 85 with active or convalescent COVID-19. The CDR3 region has the DNA TGCAGTGCTAGTACAGGGGCAGATACGCAGTATTTT. This encodes CSASTGADTQYF.